This section outlines one T cell receptor (beta chain) sequence together with its context. The antigen remains unidentified. Researchers ran the PCR with 60 Vbeta and 13 Jbeta primers. Source study methods: It was a later analysis that counted tens of millions of unique TCR beta chains, of which roughly 11 million were shared. Measured with immunoSEQ multiplex PCR; TCRdb has only the in-frame clones, and not every one. V, J and clone size are those of that table, while D and trimming were read from the DNA. The sample carries 150,000 to 200,000 clones, more than 65% recorded once. The source of the sample is a study of cytomegalovirus exposure and HLA in healthy donors. Germline V gene data show CDR1 as KGHSH and CDR2 as LQKENI. Trimming removed 3 bases from V and 3 bases from J, with 8 bases in between. CDR3 length: 13 residues. Study-level results: A list of more than 150 TCR beta chains associated with cytomegalovirus was given. In a later analysis, HLA-associated beta chains showed higher expansion and lower generation probabilities than comparable chains. Available immune exposure information covered CMV serostatus only.

Source material: PBMCs. The chain couples TRBV18 to TRBJ1-2; TRBD1 might be the D (5 bases). The clonotype was recovered from a man aged 18 to 30 in good health and CMV-seropositive. The CDR3 is CASSPGLDYGYTF. DNA of the CDR3: TGTGCCAGCTCACCGGGGCTGGACTATGGCTACACCTTC. The full variable domain, in which reference TRBV18 and TRBJ1-2 provide the parts outside the CDR3, is NAGVMQNPRHLVRRRGQEARLRCSPMKGHSHVYWYRQLPEEGLKFMVYLQKENIIDESGMPKERFSAEFPKEGPSILRIQQVVRGDSAAYFCASSPGLDYGYTFGSGTRLTVV.